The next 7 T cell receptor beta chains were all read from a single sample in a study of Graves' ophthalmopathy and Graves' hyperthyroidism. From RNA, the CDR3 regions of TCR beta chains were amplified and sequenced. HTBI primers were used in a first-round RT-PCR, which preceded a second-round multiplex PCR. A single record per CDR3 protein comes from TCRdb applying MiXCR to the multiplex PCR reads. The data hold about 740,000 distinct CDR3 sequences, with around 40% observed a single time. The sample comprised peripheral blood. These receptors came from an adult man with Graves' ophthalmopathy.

As DNA, the CDR3 is TGCAGCGTTGAGGGGGTGACCCAGTACTTC. Translated, it gives CSVEGVTQYF. The V gene is TRBV29-1, the J gene TRBJ2-5; D may be TRBD1 or TRBD2 (5 bases each). Germline lookup yields CDR1 SQVTM and CDR2 ANQGSEA. The V and J ends lost 3 bases and 7 bases respectively, with 6 bases between them. The CDR3 contains 10 residues.

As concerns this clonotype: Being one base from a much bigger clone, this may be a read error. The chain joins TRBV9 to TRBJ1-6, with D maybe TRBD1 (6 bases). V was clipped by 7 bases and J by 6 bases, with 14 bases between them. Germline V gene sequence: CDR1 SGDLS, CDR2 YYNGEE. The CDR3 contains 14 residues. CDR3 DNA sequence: TGTGCCAGCGGCGCGGGGGGCCCTAATTCACCCCTCCACTTT. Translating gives CASGAGGPNSPLHF.

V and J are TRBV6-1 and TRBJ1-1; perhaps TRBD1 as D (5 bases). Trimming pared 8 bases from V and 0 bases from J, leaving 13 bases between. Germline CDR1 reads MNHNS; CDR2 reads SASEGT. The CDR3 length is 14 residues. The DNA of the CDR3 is TGTGCCAGCTCACCTTCAGGGATGAACACTGAAGCTTTCTTT. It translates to CASSPSGMNTEAFF.

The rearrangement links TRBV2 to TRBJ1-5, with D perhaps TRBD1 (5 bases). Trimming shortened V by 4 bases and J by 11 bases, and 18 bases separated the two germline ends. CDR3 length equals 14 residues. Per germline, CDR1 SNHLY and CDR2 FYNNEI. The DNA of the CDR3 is TGTGCCAGCAGTGGTCGGGGGGGTCAAGAGACCCAGCATTTT. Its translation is CASSGRGGQETQHF.

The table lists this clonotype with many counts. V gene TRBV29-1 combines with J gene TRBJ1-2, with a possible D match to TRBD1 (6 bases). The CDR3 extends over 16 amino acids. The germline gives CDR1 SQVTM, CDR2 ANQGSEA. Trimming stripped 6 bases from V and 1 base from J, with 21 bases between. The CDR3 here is CSVKETGQKRNYGYTF. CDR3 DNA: TGCAGCGTAAAAGAAACCGGACAGAAACGTAACTATGGCTACACCTTC. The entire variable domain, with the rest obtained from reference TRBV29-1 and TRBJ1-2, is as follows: SAVISQKPSRDICQRGTSLTIQCQVDSQVTMMFWYRQQPGQSLTLIATANQGSEATYESGFVIDKFPISRPNLTFSTLTVSNMSPEDSSIYLCSVKETGQKRNYGYTFGSGTRLTVV.

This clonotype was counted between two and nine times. The CDR3 reads CASSEGGTDRKLFF. The CDR3 DNA is TGCGCCAGCAGTGAAGGGGGAACGGATAGAAAACTGTTTTTT. The rearrangement links TRBV10-1 to TRBJ1-4; D is possibly TRBD1 (6 bases). CDR3 size: 14 residues. The V end lost 3 bases, the J end lost 10 bases, and 15 bases lay between the germline ends. The V gene's germline CDR1 is WNHNN and CDR2 SYGVQD (reference sequence).

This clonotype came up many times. The CDR3 protein is CASSVQWRSYEQYF. The CDR3, as DNA: TGTGCCAGCAGCGTCCAATGGAGGAGCTACGAGCAGTACTTC. The chain employs TRBV7-9 and TRBJ2-7; tentative D call: TRBD2 (5 bases). V lost 5 bases and J lost 3, with 14 bases in between. Per the germline V gene, CDR1 is SEHNR and CDR2 is FQNEAQ (reference sequence). This CDR3 contains 14 residues.